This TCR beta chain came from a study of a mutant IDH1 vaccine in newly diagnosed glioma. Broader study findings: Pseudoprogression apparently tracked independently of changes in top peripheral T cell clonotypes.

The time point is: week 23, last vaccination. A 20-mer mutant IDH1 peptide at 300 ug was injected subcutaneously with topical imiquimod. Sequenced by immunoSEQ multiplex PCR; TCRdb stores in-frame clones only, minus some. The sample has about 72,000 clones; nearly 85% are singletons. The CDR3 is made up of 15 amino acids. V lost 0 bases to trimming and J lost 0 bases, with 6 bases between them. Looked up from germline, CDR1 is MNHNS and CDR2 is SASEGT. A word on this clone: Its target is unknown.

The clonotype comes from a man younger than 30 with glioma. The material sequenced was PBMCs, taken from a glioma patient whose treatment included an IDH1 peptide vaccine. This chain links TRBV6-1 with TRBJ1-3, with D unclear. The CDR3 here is CASSEALGSGNTIYF. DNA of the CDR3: TGTGCCAGCAGTGAAGCTCTCGGCTCTGGAAACACCATATATTTT.